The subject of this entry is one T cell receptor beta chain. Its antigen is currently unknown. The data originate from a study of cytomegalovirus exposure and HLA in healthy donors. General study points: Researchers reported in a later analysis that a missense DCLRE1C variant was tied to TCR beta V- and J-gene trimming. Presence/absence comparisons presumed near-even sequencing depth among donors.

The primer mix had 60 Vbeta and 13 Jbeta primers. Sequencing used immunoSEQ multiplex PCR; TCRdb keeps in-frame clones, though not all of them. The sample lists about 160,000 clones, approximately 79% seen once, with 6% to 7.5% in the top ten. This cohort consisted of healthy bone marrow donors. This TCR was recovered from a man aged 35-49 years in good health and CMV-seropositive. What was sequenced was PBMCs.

The CDR3 DNA is TGTGCCAGCAGCGCCTCAGGGCTTCAGGACTATGGCTACACCTTC. Translating gives CASSASGLQDYGYTF. The rearrangement joins TRBV7-2 to TRBJ1-2; D is perhaps TRBD1 (5 bases). This CDR3 spans 15 amino acids. The V gene lost 5 bases and the J gene lost 3 bases, with 16 bases spanning the gap. Germline V lookup: CDR1 SGHTA, CDR2 FQGNSA.